Given below is one T cell receptor beta chain in context. Its antigen is unknown. The CDR3 is 14 residues long. Looked up from germline, CDR1 is KGHSH and CDR2 is LQKENI. Trimming removed 5 bases from V and 6 bases from J; junction bases left unmatched: 6. The table came from immunoSEQ multiplex PCR; TCRdb's copy has only in-frame clones and leaves some out. The sample consists of around 79,000 clones, 91% of them appearing once. These data are taken from a study of OX40 agonist ivuxolimab in advanced cancers. For the study at large: There were three patients with partial responses, one having hepatocellular carcinoma and two cutaneous melanoma. Study-level results: Clonal expansion from baseline to week 6 occurred in both CD4+ and CD8+ T cells.

Sequenced material: CD4+ or CD8+ T cells sorted from blood, taken in a trial of the OX40 agonist ivuxolimab. The clonotype was recovered from an adult with an advanced solid tumor such as melanoma, head and neck, liver or kidney cancer. The V gene is TRBV18, the J gene TRBJ1-2, with 10 bases that match TRBD1. The DNA of the CDR3 is TGTGCCAGCTCAAGCCCGGGACAGGGGCATGGCTACACCTTC. This codes for CASSSPGQGHGYTF.